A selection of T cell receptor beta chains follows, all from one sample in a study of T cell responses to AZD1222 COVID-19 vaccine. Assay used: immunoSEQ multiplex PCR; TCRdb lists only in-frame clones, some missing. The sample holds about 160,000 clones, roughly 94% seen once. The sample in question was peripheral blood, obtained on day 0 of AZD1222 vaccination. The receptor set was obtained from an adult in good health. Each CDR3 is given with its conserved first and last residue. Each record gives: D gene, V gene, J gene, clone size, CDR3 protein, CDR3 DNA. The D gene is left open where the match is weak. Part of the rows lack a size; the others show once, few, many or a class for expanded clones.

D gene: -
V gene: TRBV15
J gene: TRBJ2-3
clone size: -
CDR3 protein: CATSRDRGDTQYF
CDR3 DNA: TGTGCCACCAGCAGAGATCGCGGGGATACGCAGTATTTT

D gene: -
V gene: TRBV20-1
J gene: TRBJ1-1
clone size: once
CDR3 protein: CSARQNTEAFF
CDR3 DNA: TGCAGTGCTAGACAGAACACTGAAGCTTTCTTT

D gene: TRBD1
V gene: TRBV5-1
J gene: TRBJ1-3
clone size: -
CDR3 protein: CASSPTGGTGNTIYF
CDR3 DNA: TGCGCCAGCAGCCCGACAGGGGGCACTGGAAACACCATATATTTT

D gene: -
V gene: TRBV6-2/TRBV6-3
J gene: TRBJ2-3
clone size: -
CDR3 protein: CASSYGVASYRTDTQYF
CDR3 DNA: TGTGCCAGCAGTTACGGGGTAGCGAGCTACCGCACAGATACGCAGTATTTT

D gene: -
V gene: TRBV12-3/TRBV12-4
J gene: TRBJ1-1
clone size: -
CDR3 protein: CASSLGPSTEAFF
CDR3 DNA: TGTGCCAGCAGCCTTGGCCCTTCCACTGAAGCTTTCTTT

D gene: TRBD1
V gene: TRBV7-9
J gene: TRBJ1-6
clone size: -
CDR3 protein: CASSVGQTNSPLHF
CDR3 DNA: TGTGCCAGCAGCGTGGGACAGACGAATTCACCCCTCCACTTT

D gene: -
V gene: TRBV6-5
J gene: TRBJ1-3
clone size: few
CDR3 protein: CASSYLGGNTIYF
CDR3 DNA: TGTGCCAGCAGTTACTTGGGTGGCAACACCATATATTTT

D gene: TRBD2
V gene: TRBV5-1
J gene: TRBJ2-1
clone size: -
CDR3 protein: CASSLTSGINNEQFF
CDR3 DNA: TGCGCCAGCAGCTTGACTAGCGGGATTAACAATGAGCAGTTCTTC

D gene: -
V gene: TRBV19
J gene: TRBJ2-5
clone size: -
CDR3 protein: CASSIVHMGETQYF
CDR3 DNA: TGTGCCAGTAGTATTGTTCACATGGGAGAGACCCAGTACTTC

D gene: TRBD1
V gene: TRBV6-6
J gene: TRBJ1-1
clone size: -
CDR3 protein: CASSLGTGDRLITEAFF
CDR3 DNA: TGTGCCAGCAGTCTCGGGACAGGGGACCGCTTGATCACTGAAGCTTTCTTT

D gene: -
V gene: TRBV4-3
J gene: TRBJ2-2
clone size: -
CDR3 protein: CANPELLSGELFF
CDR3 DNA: TGCGCCAACCCCGAGCTACTGTCCGGGGAGCTGTTTTTT

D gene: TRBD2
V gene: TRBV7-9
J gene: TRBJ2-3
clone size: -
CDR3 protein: CASSRNRGSGRLIDTQYF
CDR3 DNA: TGTGCCAGCAGCCGAAATCGAGGTAGCGGGAGGTTGATAGATACGCAGTATTTT

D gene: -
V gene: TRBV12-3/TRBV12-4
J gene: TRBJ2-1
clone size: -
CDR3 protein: CASTLLYNEQFF
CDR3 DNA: TGTGCCAGCACCTTACTTTACAATGAGCAGTTCTTC

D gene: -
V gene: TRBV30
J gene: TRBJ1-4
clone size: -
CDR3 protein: CAWSVSSPPGDEKLFF
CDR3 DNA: TGTGCCTGGAGTGTATCGAGTCCTCCAGGGGATGAAAAACTGTTTTTT

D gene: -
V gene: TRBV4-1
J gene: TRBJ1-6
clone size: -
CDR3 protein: CASSQASGTGNSPLHF
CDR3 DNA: TGCGCCAGCAGCCAAGCATCTGGGACGGGTAATTCACCCCTCCACTTT

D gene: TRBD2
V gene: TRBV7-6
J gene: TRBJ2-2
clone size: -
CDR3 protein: CASSLVVAGGLTGELFF
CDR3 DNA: TGTGCCAGCAGCTTAGTTGTAGCGGGGGGGCTGACCGGGGAGCTGTTTTTT

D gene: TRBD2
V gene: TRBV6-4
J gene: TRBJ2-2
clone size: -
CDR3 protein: CASSETSGNTGELFF
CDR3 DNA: TGTGCCAGCAGCGAGACTAGCGGGAACACCGGGGAGCTGTTTTTT

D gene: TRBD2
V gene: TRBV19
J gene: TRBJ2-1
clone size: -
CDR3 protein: CASSIIGRGSYNEQFF
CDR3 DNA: TGTGCCAGTAGTATTATCGGGAGGGGTTCCTACAATGAGCAGTTCTTC

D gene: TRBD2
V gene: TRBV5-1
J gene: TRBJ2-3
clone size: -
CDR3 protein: CASSLLVAGNTDTQYF
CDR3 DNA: TGCGCCAGCAGCTTATTGGTAGCGGGGAACACAGATACGCAGTATTTT

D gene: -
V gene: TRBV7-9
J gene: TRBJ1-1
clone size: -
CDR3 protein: CASSTGGSNTEAFF
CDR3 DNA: TGTGCCAGCAGCACCGGGGGCTCGAACACTGAAGCTTTCTTT

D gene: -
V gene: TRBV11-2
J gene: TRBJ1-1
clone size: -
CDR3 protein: CASSLVGLWTFF
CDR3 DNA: TGTGCCAGCAGCTTGGTCGGCTTGTGGACTTTCTTT

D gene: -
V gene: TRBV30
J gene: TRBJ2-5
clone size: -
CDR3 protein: CAWGTRSQETQYF
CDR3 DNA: TGTGCCTGGGGGACGCGGAGCCAAGAGACCCAGTACTTC

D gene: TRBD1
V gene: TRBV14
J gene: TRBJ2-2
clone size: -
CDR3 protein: CASSQDPGQGFRGELFF
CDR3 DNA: TGTGCCAGCAGCCAAGATCCGGGACAGGGATTTCGTGGGGAGCTGTTTTTT

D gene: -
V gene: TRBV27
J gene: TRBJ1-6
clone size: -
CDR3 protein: CASSQRFNSPLHF
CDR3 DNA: TGTGCCAGCAGCCAGAGGTTTAATTCACCCCTCCACTTT

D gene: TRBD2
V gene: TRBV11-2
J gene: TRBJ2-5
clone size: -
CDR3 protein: CASSLMGGMQTQYF
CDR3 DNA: TGTGCCAGCAGCTTAATGGGGGGGATGCAGACCCAGTACTTC

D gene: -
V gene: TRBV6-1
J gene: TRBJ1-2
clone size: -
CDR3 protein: CASSEARGAFYGYTF
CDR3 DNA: TGTGCCAGCAGTGAAGCGCGAGGGGCCTTCTATGGCTACACCTTC

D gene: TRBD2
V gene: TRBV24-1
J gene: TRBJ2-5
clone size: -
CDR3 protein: CATSDTSGVETQYF
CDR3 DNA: TGTGCCACCAGTGATACTAGCGGGGTCGAGACCCAGTACTTC

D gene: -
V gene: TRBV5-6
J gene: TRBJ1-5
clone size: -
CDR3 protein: CASSLAWEGNQPQHF
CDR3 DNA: TGTGCCAGCAGCTTGGCGTGGGAGGGCAATCAGCCCCAGCATTTT

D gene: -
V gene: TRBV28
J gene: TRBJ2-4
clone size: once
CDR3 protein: CASSLRGLAKNIQYF
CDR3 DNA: TGTGCCAGCAGCCTCCGAGGTCTAGCCAAAAACATTCAGTACTTC

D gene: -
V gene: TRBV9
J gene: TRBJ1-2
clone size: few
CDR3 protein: CASSVGAVGRDGYTF
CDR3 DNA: TGTGCCAGCAGCGTAGGGGCAGTCGGGCGTGATGGCTACACCTTC

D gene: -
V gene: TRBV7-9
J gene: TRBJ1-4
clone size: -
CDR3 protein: CASSSIIGTNEKLFF
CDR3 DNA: TGTGCCAGCAGCTCGATTATTGGGACTAATGAAAAACTGTTTTTT

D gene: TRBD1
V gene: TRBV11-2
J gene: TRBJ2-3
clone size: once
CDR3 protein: CASSQNAGGADTQYF
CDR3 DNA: TGTGCCAGCAGCCAAAACGCAGGGGGCGCGGATACGCAGTATTTT

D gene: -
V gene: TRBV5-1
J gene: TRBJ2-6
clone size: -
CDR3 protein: CASSLLPGAGANVLTF
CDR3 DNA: TGCGCCAGCAGCTTACTGCCCGGGGCTGGGGCCAACGTCCTGACTTTC

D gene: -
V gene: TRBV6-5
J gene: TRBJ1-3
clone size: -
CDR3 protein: CASSFPPQGPGNTIYF
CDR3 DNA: TGTGCCAGCAGTTTCCCCCCGCAGGGTCCTGGAAACACCATATATTTT

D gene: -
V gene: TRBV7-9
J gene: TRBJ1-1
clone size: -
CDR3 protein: CASSWEGGTEAFF
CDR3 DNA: TGTGCCAGCAGCTGGGAGGGAGGCACTGAAGCTTTCTTT

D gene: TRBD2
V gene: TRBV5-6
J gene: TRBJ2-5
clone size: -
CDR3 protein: CASSLAREGGETQYF
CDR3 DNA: TGTGCCAGCAGCTTGGCCCGGGAGGGCGGGGAGACCCAGTACTTC

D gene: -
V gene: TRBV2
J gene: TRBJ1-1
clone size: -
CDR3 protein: CASSGTHRNTEAFF
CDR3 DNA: TGTGCCAGCAGCGGCACACATCGGAACACTGAAGCTTTCTTT

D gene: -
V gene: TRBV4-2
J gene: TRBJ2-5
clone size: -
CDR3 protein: CASSQDGNGGETQYF
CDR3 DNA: TGTGCCAGCAGCCAAGATGGTAACGGCGGGGAGACCCAGTACTTC

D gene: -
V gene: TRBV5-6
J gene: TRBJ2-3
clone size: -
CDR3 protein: CASSLTSTDTQYF
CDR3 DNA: TGTGCCAGCAGCTTGACTAGCACAGATACGCAGTATTTT

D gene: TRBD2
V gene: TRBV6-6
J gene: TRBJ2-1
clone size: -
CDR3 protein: CASTPGGNEQFF
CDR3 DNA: TGTGCCAGCACCCCGGGAGGTAATGAGCAGTTCTTC

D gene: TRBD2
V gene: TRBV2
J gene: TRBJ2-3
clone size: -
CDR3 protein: CASSEPSGGVDTQYF
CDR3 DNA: TGTGCCAGCAGTGAGCCTAGCGGGGGGGTAGATACGCAGTATTTT

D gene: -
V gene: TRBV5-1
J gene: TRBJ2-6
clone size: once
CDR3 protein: CASSLAPGVSGANVLTF
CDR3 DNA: TGCGCCAGCAGCTTGGCCCCAGGCGTCTCTGGGGCCAACGTCCTGACTTTC

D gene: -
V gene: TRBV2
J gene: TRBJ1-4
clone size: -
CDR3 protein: CASSGGNEKLFF
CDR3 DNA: TGTGCCAGCAGCGGGGGTAATGAAAAACTGTTTTTT

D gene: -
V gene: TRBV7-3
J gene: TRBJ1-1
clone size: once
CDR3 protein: CASSLWWLGNGDTEAFF
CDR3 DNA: TGTGCCAGCAGCTTATGGTGGCTAGGTAACGGAGACACTGAAGCTTTCTTT

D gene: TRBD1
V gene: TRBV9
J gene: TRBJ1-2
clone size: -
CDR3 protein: CASSLTGVGYGYTF
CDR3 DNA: TGTGCCAGCAGCCTGACAGGGGTGGGCTATGGCTACACCTTC

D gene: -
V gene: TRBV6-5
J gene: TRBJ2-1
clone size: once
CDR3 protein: CASSPMGSYNEQFF
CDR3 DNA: TGTGCCAGCAGTCCCATGGGTTCCTACAATGAGCAGTTCTTC

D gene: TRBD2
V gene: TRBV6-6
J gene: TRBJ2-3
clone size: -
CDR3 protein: CASSYGTSGSLDTQYF
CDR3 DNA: TGTGCCAGCAGTTACGGGACTAGCGGGAGTCTAGATACGCAGTATTTT

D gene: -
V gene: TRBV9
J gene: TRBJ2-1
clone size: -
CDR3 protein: CASSVAEALYNEQFF
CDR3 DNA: TGTGCCAGCAGCGTAGCGGAGGCCCTCTACAATGAGCAGTTCTTC

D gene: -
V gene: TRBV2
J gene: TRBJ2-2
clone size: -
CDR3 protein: CASSPGPKTGRTGELFF
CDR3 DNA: TGTGCCAGCAGTCCGGGCCCAAAGACAGGGAGGACCGGGGAGCTGTTTTTT

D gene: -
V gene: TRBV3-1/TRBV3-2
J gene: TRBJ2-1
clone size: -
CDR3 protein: CASSQRGGYNEQFF
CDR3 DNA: TGTGCCAGCAGCCAACGGGGCGGTTACAATGAGCAGTTCTTC

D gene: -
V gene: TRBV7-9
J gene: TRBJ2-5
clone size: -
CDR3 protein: CASSLIEGGYEETQYF
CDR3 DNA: TGTGCCAGCAGCTTAATTGAAGGGGGATACGAAGAGACCCAGTACTTC

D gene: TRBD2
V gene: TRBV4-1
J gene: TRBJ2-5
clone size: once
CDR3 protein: CASSQIIAGGEETQYF
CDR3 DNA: TGCGCCAGCAGCCAAATAATAGCGGGAGGAGAAGAGACCCAGTACTTC

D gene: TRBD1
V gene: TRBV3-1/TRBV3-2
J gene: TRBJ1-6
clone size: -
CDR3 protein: CASSQVLSRGPLNSPLHF
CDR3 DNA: TGTGCCAGCAGCCAAGTATTATCCAGGGGGCCGCTAAATTCACCCCTCCACTTT

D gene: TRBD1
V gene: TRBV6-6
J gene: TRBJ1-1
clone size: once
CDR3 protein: CASRDPGQGISEAFF
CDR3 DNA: TGTGCCAGCAGGGATCCGGGACAGGGAATCTCTGAAGCTTTCTTT

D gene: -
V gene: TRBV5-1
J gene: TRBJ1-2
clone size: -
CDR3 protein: CASSLALGGNYGYTF
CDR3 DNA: TGCGCCAGCAGCTTGGCCTTGGGGGGCAACTATGGCTACACCTTC